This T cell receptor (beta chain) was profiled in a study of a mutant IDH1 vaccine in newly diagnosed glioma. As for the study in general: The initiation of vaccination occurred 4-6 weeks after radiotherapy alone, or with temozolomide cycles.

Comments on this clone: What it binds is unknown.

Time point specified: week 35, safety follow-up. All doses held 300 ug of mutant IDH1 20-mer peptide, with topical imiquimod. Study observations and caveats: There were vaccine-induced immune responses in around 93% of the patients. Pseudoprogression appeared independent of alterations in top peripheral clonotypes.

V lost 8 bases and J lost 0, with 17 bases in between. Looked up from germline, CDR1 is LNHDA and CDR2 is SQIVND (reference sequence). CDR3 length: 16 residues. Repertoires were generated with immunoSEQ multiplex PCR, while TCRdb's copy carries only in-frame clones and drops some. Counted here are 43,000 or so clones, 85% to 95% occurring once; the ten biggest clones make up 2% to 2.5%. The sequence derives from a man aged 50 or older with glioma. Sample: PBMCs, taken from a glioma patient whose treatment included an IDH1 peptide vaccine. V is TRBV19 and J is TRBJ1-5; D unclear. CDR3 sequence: CASLEGLTYSNQPQHF. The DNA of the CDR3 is TGTGCCAGTTTGGAAGGGCTTACTTATAGCAATCAGCCCCAGCATTTT.